This TCR beta chain was identified in a study of tumor and adjacent non-tumor tissue in lung cancer. The overall study: Histology: 12 adenocarcinoma, a couple of squamous cell carcinoma, 1 small cell lung cancer. Aged roughly 31 to 76 years, patients included roughly ten men and a handful of women with stage I to III disease.

The template was RNA from unsorted bulk tissue. This non-tumor lung sample came from over 3 cm beyond the tumor edge. A modified ARM-PCR protocol with three rounds of nested PCR amplified TCRbeta. TCRdb analysed the multiplex PCR reads with MiXCR anew, one entry per CDR3 protein. Here the sample spans tens of thousands of distinct CDR3 sequences, around 67% being singletons. General study points: Tumor tissue had significantly higher TCR diversity than normal lung. Normal lung showed higher cumulative top 100 clone frequency than tumor.

Deletions cut 5 bases from V and 9 bases from J, with 22 bases between. Germline values: CDR1 SGHAT, CDR2 FQNNGV. The CDR3 totals 16 residues. This clonotype has a single count. Antigen unknown. This rearrangement joins TRBV11-2 to TRBJ1-4; possible D gene TRBD1, 6 bases. The sample taken for sequencing was distant non-tumor lung tissue. The receptor was isolated from a woman aged 40 to 50 with non-small cell lung cancer. In DNA form, the CDR3 reads TGTGCCAGCAGCCTACAGGGCCAGGTGCAGGGCAAAAAACTGTTTTTT. Translating it yields CASSLQGQVQGKKLFF.